The TCR beta chain described here comes from a study of cytomegalovirus exposure and HLA in healthy donors (dated by TCRdb to 2015 to 2018). About the study as a whole: According to an earlier analysis of 587 of the donors, some 170 million T cells yielded 117 million unique TCR beta sequences and about 300 Gb of sequence data. An early release covering about 600 HLA-typed donors comprised about 300 gigabases of sequencing data and 65 million to 100 million unique TCR sequences. The genetic ancestry cluster associated with self-reported Caucasian donors included around 76% of the 350 to 500 genotyped donors. The study aimed to test whether cataloging public T cell receptors could reveal signatures of past pathogen exposure. The study used immunosequencing to profile the T cell repertoires of several hundred subjects and linked those repertoires to cytomegalovirus serostatus. Along with the roughly 610-subject first cohort, a separate validation cohort of over a hundred different subjects was used. The study combined high-throughput TCR immunosequencing, statistical association of individual TCRs with disease status, and machine learning to predict cytomegalovirus infection status. A later analysis re-analyzed previously published TCR beta repertoires from 660 or so donors and added high-resolution HLA genotyping to study TCR occurrence patterns. Rather than using new phenotypic data, the later analysis identified candidate immune exposures from TCR beta sequences and from how often those sequences occurred across donors. An earlier analysis of several hundred of the donors applied high-throughput TCR beta sequencing to assess whether each TCR beta V gene segment acted as functional or pseudogenic. Alongside the repertoire data, information on donor age, sex, ethnicity and CMV serostatus was compiled. In a later genetic analysis, genome-wide SNP genotypes for about three fifths of the roughly 670 donors were used, and that subset was treated as a discovery cohort. Every discovery cohort repertoire had been produced on one sequencing platform. HLA typing covered class I and class II loci at four-digit resolution. Typing coverage varied by locus: roughly 629-640 donors for A, B, C, DRB1 and DQB1; more than 500 for DQA1; approximately 570 for DPA1; about 450 for DPB1. A handful of DR-DQ haplotypes were handled as single units for association and clustering because linkage in the cohort was strong. Across about 370 genotyped donors of the cohort, an average of about 240,000 unique TCR beta nucleotide sequences per donor were sequenced, and roughly 20% of those sequences were non-productive.

The cohort consisted of 666 healthy bone marrow donors. At the time of sampling, all cohort members were nominally healthy, though unrecorded immune exposures were likely present. The donor tested CMV seronegative, placing the donor among the 350 or so seronegative members of the cohort. Each donor provided a peripheral blood sample, and peripheral blood mononuclear cells were used for TCR beta sequencing. The Qiagen DNeasy Blood Extraction Kit was used to extract genomic DNA from the blood cell samples. Receptor libraries were prepared by the immunoSEQ multiplex PCR assay. A mixture of 60 forward primers for TCR Vbeta segments and 13 reverse primers for TCR Jbeta segments was used in the multiplex PCR. Amplification of the CDR3 region of rearranged TCR beta genes was performed with a multiplex PCR assay on genomic DNA. Amplified TCR beta libraries were sequenced as 87-base-pair reads on the Illumina HiSeq System. The original pipeline was this. Across the 600 to 700 repertoires, a later analysis counted about 81 million unique TCR beta chains, roughly 11 million of which were shared by at least two donors. A nearest-neighbor algorithm error-corrected the raw reads and collapsed the reads into unique sequences, merging closely related sequences to remove PCR and sequencing errors. CDR3 sequences were aligned to IMGT reference sequences to assign V, D and J gene segments. Each retained sequence needed at least a six-nucleotide match to both a V gene segment and a J gene segment. Rearrangements were classified as productive when the CDR3 lacked stop codons and remained in frame with V and J, and all other rearrangements were classified as non-productive. Following IMGT convention, CDR3 was defined as the stretch from the second conserved V-encoded cysteine up to the conserved J-encoded phenylalanine. Sequences without an unambiguous match to a single V gene segment were excluded from the earlier analysis of about 640 of the donors. An earlier analysis of approximately 590 of the donors called V segments functional above 56.7% productive rearrangements and segregating when the between-donor standard deviation exceeded 5%. A statistical classification framework was developed to diagnose cytomegalovirus status using the catalog of TCR beta chain sequences. In a later analysis, TCR nucleotide sequences were compared against IMGT/GENE-DB human TR gene sequences so that V and J genes could be assigned. The TCRdist pipeline was used in a later analysis to assign CDR3 sequences and most-parsimonious VDJ recombination scenarios. In a later analysis, every TCR beta chain was defined by the combination of its CDR3 amino acid sequence and its V-gene family, and reads without a unique V-gene family were dropped. As a way to deal with suspected cross-contamination and a sequencing artifact, a later analysis dropped 500 to 700 nucleotide sequences that were highly shared and had low generation probability. For each public chain, a later analysis derived a clonal expansion index from normalized ranks of inferred template counts within each repertoire. In a later analysis, generation probabilities were computed with a VDJ recombination model fitted to out-of-frame rearrangements, and the resulting probabilities were checked against IGoR. A later analysis scored TCR-TCR, TCR-HLA and TCR-CMV co-occurrence with hypergeometric tests, applying a repertoire-size bias correction to TCR pairs. A later analysis estimated false discovery rates by permuting HLA or CMV assignments 20 times. In a later analysis, co-occurring TCRs were grouped with DBSCAN, and TCRdist sequence similarity was added when clustering was performed within HLA-allele-positive subsets. Repertoires with fewer than 30,000 or more than 120,000 public chains were left out of co-occurrence clustering, as were about 5 repertoires with anomalous nucleotide sharing. What TCRdb holds here is the immuneACCESS table cut down to in-frame rearrangements. Part of the clones is not present; checked against another copy, under half of the missing clones reflect an unresolved V gene, and the others are unexplained. V and J calls and clone size come straight from that table; D and trimming were deduced from the DNA. In all, the sample holds some 74,000 clones, and around 80% of those were seen once. The top ten constitute around 0.96% of the sample.

The paper's findings and limits, for the study overall: In a later analysis, HLA-associated TCR beta chains showed more clonal expansion and lower generation probabilities than non-associated chains that were equally common. Three of the identified cytomegalovirus-associated TCR beta chains were confirmed in vitro to be specific for cytomegalovirus antigens. When HLA alleles, especially DR and DQ, strongly co-occurred, attributing TCR associations to individual alleles was difficult. It was suggested by the authors that the approach could potentially be generalized to other disease states and immunological phenotypes. A further reported finding was that TCR beta sequences accurately predicted the HLA-A and HLA-B alleles for most subjects in the first cohort. A later genetic analysis reported fewer N-insertions in productive TCRs among donors in an Asian-associated ancestry cluster than the roughly 700-donor mean. Because HLA typing was unavailable for some donors at each locus, only the typed subset was used in association tests. In a later analysis, several top co-occurrence clusters were reported to appear linked to parvovirus B19, influenza, CMV and Epstein-Barr virus. A later analysis associated approximately 17,000 TCR beta sequences with specific HLA alleles at a false discovery rate of 0.05. Immune exposure information for the cohort was limited to CMV serostatus. In the study, approximately 160 TCR beta chains were listed as associated with cytomegalovirus. Roughly uniform sequencing depth across donors was assumed in presence/absence analyses, although this assumption may not hold. An association between a missense DCLRE1C variant and V-gene and J-gene trimming of TCR beta chains was found in a later genetic analysis and replicated in an independent cohort. An earlier analysis of around 540 of the donors showed that most TCR beta V segments appeared in productive rearrangements either about 87% or about 30% of the time, which broadly matched IMGT annotations. A group of highly shared sequence variants was considered likely to be a technical artifact of the sequencing pipeline. In both the original and validation cohorts, the classifier was reported to diagnose cytomegalovirus status with high specificity and sensitivity. In a later analysis, the rate of TCR association differed among HLA loci, with DRB1 alleles having the most associated TCRs and HLA-C alleles having the fewest. Correlated functional status among segregating V segments might reflect linkage disequilibrium, but an unknown experimental factor could not be ruled out. Approximately 18 rarely observed V segments, including chromosome 9 orphons, were excluded from the earlier analysis of approximately 500 of the donors because counts were too low. Most CMV-associated TCR beta chains appeared to be HLA-restricted in a later analysis, and the HLA associations seemed to be driven largely by CMV exposure. Most TCR sequences were observed very rarely across donors, whereas some public TCRs were present in many individuals. Some IMGT-functional V segments, including TRBV6-2 and TRBV6-3, could not be told apart with the 87-base-pair reads, so those segments were excluded. This cohort had only TCR beta chains sequenced, and the lack of alpha or paired-chain data limited which features could be detected.

For this clone: Its antigen target is currently unknown. It has no much larger one-base neighbor in the sample; base qualities were not kept.

The CDR3 contains 17 residues, cysteine and phenylalanine counted. The kept DNA is CDR3 alone, 51 bases in frame from the first base. CDR1 and CDR2 (MGHRA, YSYEKL) derive from the germline V gene. Trimming removed 0 bases from V and 5 bases from J; the gene matches leave 8 bases unexplained. Specimen: PBMCs. The chain joins TRBV4-1 to TRBJ1-3; 9 nucleotides in the junction match TRBD1. This receptor was identified in a male donor in good health and CMV-seronegative. CDR3 region: CASSQELQGASRNTIYF. The DNA sequence reads TGCGCCAGCAGCCAAGAGCTACAGGGGGCGAGCCGAAACACCATATATTTT.